Listed below are T cell receptor beta chains from one sample, sequenced in a study of cytomegalovirus exposure and HLA in healthy donors. This table comes from immunoSEQ multiplex PCR, and its TCRdb copy is limited to in-frame clones, with some not included. The sample includes about 130,000 clones, approximately 73% seen only once; the top ten take approximately 4.3%. The sequencing sample was made of PBMCs. These receptors all stem from a man aged 60-69 years in good health and CMV-seropositive. Both conserved end residues are part of each CDR3. Each record gives: clone size, J gene, V gene, D gene, CDR3 DNA, CDR3 protein. D genes are given only for firm matches. Expanded clones are given a class, and other clones once, few, many or no size at all.

size: .
J: TRBJ1-2
V: TRBV9
D: TRBD1
DNA: TGTGCCAGCAGCCCACGGCCTGACAGGGTTGGCTACACCTTC
CDR3: CASSPRPDRVGYTF

size: .
J: TRBJ2-3
V: TRBV5-1
D: TRBD1
DNA: TGCGCCAGCAGCATTACGACAGGGGGCGGCACAGATACGCAGTATTTT
CDR3: CASSITTGGGTDTQYF

size: .
J: TRBJ1-3
V: TRBV2
D: .
DNA: TGTGCCAGCGGCCCCCATTACACCATATATTTT
CDR3: CASGPHYTIYF

size: once
J: TRBJ2-3
V: TRBV5-4
D: TRBD2
DNA: TGTGCCAGCAGCTTGGCACTAGCGGGGGGCCCAGATACGCAGTATTTT
CDR3: CASSLALAGGPDTQYF

size: .
J: TRBJ2-3
V: TRBV15
D: TRBD1
DNA: TGTGCCACCAGCAGAGATAAACAGGGGGAAGATACGCAGTATTTT
CDR3: CATSRDKQGEDTQYF

size: .
J: TRBJ1-1
V: TRBV27
D: TRBD1
DNA: TGTGCCAGCAGTTTCGGGACAGGGGGGAAAGCTTTCTTT
CDR3: CASSFGTGGKAFF

size: .
J: TRBJ1-1
V: TRBV7-3
D: .
DNA: TGTGCCAGCAGTCCCGGTCAGGGGTTGGCTTTCTTT
CDR3: CASSPGQGLAFF

size: .
J: TRBJ2-3
V: TRBV10-3
D: TRBD1
DNA: TGTGCCATCAGTGAGCGTGACAGGGGGCGGTCAGATACGCAGTATTTT
CDR3: CAISERDRGRSDTQYF

size: .
J: TRBJ2-3
V: TRBV30
D: TRBD1
DNA: TGTGCCTGGCAGGACAGGGGCACAGATACGCAGTATTTT
CDR3: CAWQDRGTDTQYF

size: .
J: TRBJ1-6
V: TRBV9
D: TRBD1
DNA: TGTGCCAGCAGCACCCGGGACAGGGGCCATAATTCACCCCTCCACTTT
CDR3: CASSTRDRGHNSPLHF

size: .
J: TRBJ2-2
V: TRBV4-2
D: TRBD2
DNA: TGTGCCAGCAGCCAAGCTAGCGGGGGGGCAGGGGAGCTGTTTTTT
CDR3: CASSQASGGAGELFF

size: .
J: TRBJ2-3
V: TRBV4-1
D: TRBD1
DNA: TGCGCCAGCAGCCAAGAGACAGGGGGCGCGGATACGCAGTATTTT
CDR3: CASSQETGGADTQYF

size: .
J: TRBJ2-1
V: TRBV9
D: TRBD2
DNA: TGTGCCAGCAGCGCGGGGGGGCCTATGGTGTATGAGCAGTTCTTC
CDR3: CASSAGGPMVYEQFF

size: .
J: TRBJ1-4
V: TRBV5-8
D: .
DNA: TGTGCCAGCAGCTTGCAGTTTACTAATGAAAAACTGTTTTTT
CDR3: CASSLQFTNEKLFF

size: once
J: TRBJ2-7
V: TRBV5-1
D: .
DNA: TGCGCCAGCAGCCCGACAGAGACCTACGAGCAGTACTTC
CDR3: CASSPTETYEQYF

size: .
J: TRBJ2-1
V: TRBV10-3
D: TRBD1
DNA: TGTGCCATCAGTGAGGGTGTATGGGGACAGGGGAACAATGAGCAGTTCTTC
CDR3: CAISEGVWGQGNNEQFF

size: .
J: TRBJ1-1
V: TRBV29-1
D: TRBD1
DNA: TGCAGCGTCTCCACAGGGGGGAGTACTGAAGCTTTCTTT
CDR3: CSVSTGGSTEAFF

size: .
J: TRBJ1-6
V: TRBV28
D: TRBD1
DNA: TGTGCCAGCAGGGTCGCGGGACAGGGCTTTGCACCCCTCCACTTT
CDR3: CASRVAGQGFAPLHF

size: .
J: TRBJ1-3
V: TRBV30
D: TRBD1
DNA: TGTGCCTGGGACCCGGGACAGAACGTACACCAAGATGGCATATATTTT
CDR3: CAWDPGQNVHQDGIYF

size: .
J: TRBJ2-7
V: TRBV4-1
D: TRBD2
DNA: TGCGCCAGCAGCTATACTAGCGGGGGGACTTACGAGCAGTACTTC
CDR3: CASSYTSGGTYEQYF

size: .
J: TRBJ1-1
V: TRBV29-1
D: TRBD1
DNA: TGCAGCGTAAAACCGGGACAGGGGGCTCGAGCTTTCTTT
CDR3: CSVKPGQGARAFF

size: few
J: TRBJ1-5
V: TRBV6-1
D: .
DNA: TGTGCCAGCAGTGCTCCATCCGGGACAAGTAGCAATCAGCCCCAGCATTTT
CDR3: CASSAPSGTSSNQPQHF

size: .
J: TRBJ1-1
V: TRBV15
D: .
DNA: TGTGCCACCAGCAGGCAGGGCTCTAGTGAAGCTTTCTTT
CDR3: CATSRQGSSEAFF

size: .
J: TRBJ1-6
V: TRBV9
D: TRBD1
DNA: TGTGCCAGCAGCTCACAGGGGCTATCTAATTCACCCCTCCACTTT
CDR3: CASSSQGLSNSPLHF

size: once
J: TRBJ2-3
V: TRBV5-1
D: TRBD2
DNA: TGCGCCAGCAGCTTGGCCCGTCAAGCGGGGGGGTATTCGGATACGCAGTATTTT
CDR3: CASSLARQAGGYSDTQYF

size: once
J: TRBJ2-3
V: TRBV19
D: .
DNA: TGTGCCAGTAGTAACAGGCCCGGGACAGATACGCAGTATTTT
CDR3: CASSNRPGTDTQYF

size: few
J: TRBJ2-7
V: TRBV6-5
D: TRBD1
DNA: TGTGCCAGCAGTTACCTCCGGGACAGGGGCTACGAGCAGTACTTC
CDR3: CASSYLRDRGYEQYF

size: .
J: TRBJ1-1
V: TRBV29-1
D: .
DNA: TGCAGCGGGCAGGGGTGGGACACTGAAGCTTTCTTT
CDR3: CSGQGWDTEAFF

size: .
J: TRBJ1-2
V: TRBV15
D: .
DNA: TGTGCCACCAGCAGAGATCATAATCAGGGCAGAGCCTATGGCTACACCTTC
CDR3: CATSRDHNQGRAYGYTF

size: .
J: TRBJ2-7
V: TRBV19
D: .
DNA: TGTGCCAGTAGTTCCCAGGGGGGAAGCTCCTACGAGCAGTACTTC
CDR3: CASSSQGGSSYEQYF

size: .
J: TRBJ2-5
V: TRBV25-1
D: TRBD2
DNA: TGTGCCAGCAGGGATGGTCTAGCGGGGTCCGGGCAGTACTTC
CDR3: CASRDGLAGSGQYF

size: .
J: TRBJ1-3
V: TRBV21-1
D: .
DNA: TGTGCCAGCAGCAAAGAGGGGCTGGGGGGCTCTGGAAACACCATATATTTT
CDR3: CASSKEGLGGSGNTIYF

size: .
J: TRBJ2-2
V: TRBV15
D: .
DNA: TGTGCCACCAGCAGGGGTCGACAGACCGGGGAGCTGTTTTTT
CDR3: CATSRGRQTGELFF

size: .
J: TRBJ2-2
V: TRBV5-4
D: TRBD2
DNA: TGTGCCAGCAGCCTTCTTAGCGGGCGAAGCACCGGGGAGCTGTTTTTT
CDR3: CASSLLSGRSTGELFF

size: .
J: TRBJ2-2
V: TRBV4-1
D: .
DNA: TGCGCCAGCAGCCGGATCGGACCCCGCCTGACTAGATCTACCGGGGAGCTGTTTTTT
CDR3: CASSRIGPRLTRSTGELFF

size: .
J: TRBJ1-2
V: TRBV5-4
D: .
DNA: TGTGCCAGCAGCTTCCAGAATAACTATGGCTACACCTTC
CDR3: CASSFQNNYGYTF

size: once
J: TRBJ1-2
V: TRBV2
D: .
DNA: TGTGCCAGCAGTGAAGGGTGGTGGGGGCGCGACTATGGCTACACCTTC
CDR3: CASSEGWWGRDYGYTF

size: .
J: TRBJ1-1
V: TRBV7-9
D: TRBD1
DNA: TGTGCCAGCAGCGCCTTACAGGGGGCGCGCAGCACTGAAGCTTTCTTT
CDR3: CASSALQGARSTEAFF

size: .
J: TRBJ2-3
V: TRBV29-1
D: .
DNA: TGCAGCGCGGAACAGGGCTTTGTCTCCGATACGCAGTATTTT
CDR3: CSAEQGFVSDTQYF

size: .
J: TRBJ2-2
V: TRBV5-4
D: TRBD2
DNA: TGTGCCAGCAGCTTGGCCGGGGGGTCGAACACCGGGGAGCTGTTTTTT
CDR3: CASSLAGGSNTGELFF

size: few
J: TRBJ1-4
V: TRBV5-1
D: .
DNA: TGCGCCAGCAGCTTGGTTCAGGGTGCAACTAATGAAAAACTGTTTTTT
CDR3: CASSLVQGATNEKLFF

size: once
J: TRBJ1-4
V: TRBV5-6
D: .
DNA: TGTGCCAGCAGCGTGTATTTTCTGATGGGGCCCGGCGAAAAACTGTTTTTT
CDR3: CASSVYFLMGPGEKLFF

size: .
J: TRBJ2-7
V: TRBV29-1
D: TRBD2
DNA: TGCAGCGCCTCTAGTACCCGGGGGGGGGCTACCCCCTACGAGCAGTACTTC
CDR3: CSASSTRGGATPYEQYF

size: .
J: TRBJ2-3
V: TRBV9
D: TRBD2
DNA: TGTGCCAGCAGCGTACTTGGCGGGGGGGCATCTGCAGATACGCAGTATTTT
CDR3: CASSVLGGGASADTQYF

size: .
J: TRBJ2-6
V: TRBV7-3
D: TRBD1
DNA: TGTGCCAGCAGCTTGGGACAGAACGACGTCCTGACTTTC
CDR3: CASSLGQNDVLTF

size: few
J: TRBJ2-3
V: TRBV4-2
D: .
DNA: TGTGCCAGCAGCCAGGCTGGGGGGGCCCTGGCGAAGACGCAGTATTTT
CDR3: CASSQAGGALAKTQYF

size: .
J: TRBJ2-2
V: TRBV19
D: TRBD1
DNA: TGTGCCAGTAGTATCGGAGGACAGGGGAGGGTCGGGGAGCTGTTTTTT
CDR3: CASSIGGQGRVGELFF

size: once
J: TRBJ1-2
V: TRBV19
D: .
DNA: TGTGCCAGTAGTATCCCCGGGGGGCCGCAGGCTGGCTACACCTTC
CDR3: CASSIPGGPQAGYTF

size: .
J: TRBJ2-4
V: TRBV2
D: .
DNA: TGTGCCAGCAGTGTACTGGGCCTCGACGGGGACATTCAGTACTTC
CDR3: CASSVLGLDGDIQYF

size: once
J: TRBJ2-1
V: TRBV9
D: .
DNA: TGTGCCAGCAGCGTAGATGAGGCAAGCTACAATGAGCAGTTCTTC
CDR3: CASSVDEASYNEQFF

size: once
J: TRBJ1-1
V: TRBV6-6
D: .
DNA: TGTGCCAGCAGACAGGCATCTGGGATCGAAGCTTTCTTT
CDR3: CASRQASGIEAFF

size: once
J: TRBJ2-7
V: TRBV11-2
D: .
DNA: TGTGCCAGCGGACAGGGAGGGGACTACGAGCAGTACTTC
CDR3: CASGQGGDYEQYF

size: .
J: TRBJ2-2
V: TRBV29-1
D: .
DNA: TGCAGCGTGGCGCTCGCGGGGTTCGGGGAGCTGTTTTTT
CDR3: CSVALAGFGELFF

size: .
J: TRBJ2-5
V: TRBV7-2
D: TRBD2
DNA: TGTGCCAGCAGCTTTATACGGGGGGGGCAAGAGACCCAGTACTTC
CDR3: CASSFIRGGQETQYF

size: .
J: TRBJ2-7
V: TRBV6-1
D: .
DNA: TGTGCCAGCAGTGAACGGGGTCCCGGCGAGCAGTACTTC
CDR3: CASSERGPGEQYF

size: .
J: TRBJ2-2
V: TRBV5-4
D: .
DNA: TGTGCCAGCAGCTTGAAACGGGGGTCGCCCGGGGAGCTGTTTTTT
CDR3: CASSLKRGSPGELFF

size: .
J: TRBJ1-2
V: TRBV6-5
D: TRBD1
DNA: TGTGCCAGCAGCCGGGGACAGGGGCTCTATGGCTACACCTTC
CDR3: CASSRGQGLYGYTF

size: .
J: TRBJ2-7
V: TRBV4-1
D: .
DNA: TGCGCCAGCAGCCAACCTTCCGAGACAGGCCGTTCCTACGAGCAGTACTTC
CDR3: CASSQPSETGRSYEQYF

size: .
J: TRBJ1-2
V: TRBV6-5
D: TRBD1
DNA: TGTGCCACCTACAGGGGGGACCATGGCTACACCTTC
CDR3: CATYRGDHGYTF

size: .
J: TRBJ2-5
V: TRBV11-2
D: TRBD2
DNA: TGTGCCAGCCGTAACCTGCGGGGGATGGAGACCCAGTACTTC
CDR3: CASRNLRGMETQYF